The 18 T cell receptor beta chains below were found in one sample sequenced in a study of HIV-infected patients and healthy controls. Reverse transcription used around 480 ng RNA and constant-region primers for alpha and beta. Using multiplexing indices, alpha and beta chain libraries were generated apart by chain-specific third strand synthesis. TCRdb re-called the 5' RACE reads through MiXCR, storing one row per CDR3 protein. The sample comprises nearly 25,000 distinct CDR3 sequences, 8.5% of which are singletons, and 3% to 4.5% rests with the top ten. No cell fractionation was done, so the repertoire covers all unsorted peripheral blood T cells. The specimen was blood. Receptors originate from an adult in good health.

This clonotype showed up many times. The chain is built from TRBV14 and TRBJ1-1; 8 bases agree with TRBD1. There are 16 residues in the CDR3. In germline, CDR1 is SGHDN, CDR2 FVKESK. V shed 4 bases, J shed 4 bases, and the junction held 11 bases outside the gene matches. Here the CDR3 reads CASSREVSQGGTEAFF. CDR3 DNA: TGTGCCAGCAGCCGAGAAGTTTCACAGGGGGGCACTGAAGCTTTCTTT.

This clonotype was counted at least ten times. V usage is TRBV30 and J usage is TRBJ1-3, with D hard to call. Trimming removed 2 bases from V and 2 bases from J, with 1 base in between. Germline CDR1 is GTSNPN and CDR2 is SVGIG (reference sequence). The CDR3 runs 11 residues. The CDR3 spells CAWSTGNTIYF. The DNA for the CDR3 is TGTGCCTGGAGTACTGGAAACACCATATATTTT. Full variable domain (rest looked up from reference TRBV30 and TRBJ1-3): SQTIHQWPATLVQPVGSPLSLECTVEGTSNPNLYWYRQAAGRGLQLLFYSVGIGQISSEVPQNLSASRPQDRQFILSSKKLLLSDSGFYLCAWSTGNTIYFGEGSWLTVV.

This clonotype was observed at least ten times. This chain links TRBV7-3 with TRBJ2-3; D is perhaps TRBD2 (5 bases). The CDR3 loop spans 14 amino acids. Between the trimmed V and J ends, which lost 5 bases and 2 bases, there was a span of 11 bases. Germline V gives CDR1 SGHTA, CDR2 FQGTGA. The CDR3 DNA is TGTGCCAGCAGCACGGGAAACTACACAGATACGCAGTATTTT. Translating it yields CASSTGNYTDTQYF. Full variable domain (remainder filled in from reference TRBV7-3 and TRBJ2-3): GAGVSQTPSNKVTEKGKYVELRCDPISGHTALYWYRQSLGQGPEFLIYFQGTGAADDSGLPNDRFFAVRPEGSVSTLKIQRTERGDSAVYLCASSTGNYTDTQYFGPGTRLTVL.

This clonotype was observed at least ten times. Here the CDR3 reads CASSLTGQGESGANVLTF. CDR3 nucleotides: TGTGCCAGCAGCTTGACAGGACAGGGGGAGTCTGGGGCCAACGTCCTGACTTTC. The chain carries TRBV5-6 and TRBJ2-6; 10 nucleotides line up with TRBD1. Germline CDR1 reads SGHDT; CDR2 reads YYEEEE. J was trimmed by 1 base and V by 1 base; bases with no gene match: 5. This CDR3 has 18 amino acids.

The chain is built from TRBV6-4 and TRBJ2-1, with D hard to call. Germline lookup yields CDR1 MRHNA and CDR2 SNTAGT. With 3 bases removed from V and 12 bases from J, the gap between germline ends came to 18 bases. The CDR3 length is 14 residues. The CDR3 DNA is TGTGCCAGCAGTGAGGAGACATCCACTCGAGGGCAGTTCTTC. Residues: CASSEETSTRGQFF.

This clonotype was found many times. The CDR3 coding sequence is TGTGCCAGCAGGCGGACAGTTGACACCGGGGAGCTGTTTTTT. This gives the protein CASRRTVDTGELFF. The rearrangement uses TRBV12-3 or TRBV12-4 and TRBJ2-2, with D perhaps matching TRBD1 (6 bases). Trimming stripped 6 bases from V and 3 bases from J, with 11 bases between. CDR3 size: 14 residues.

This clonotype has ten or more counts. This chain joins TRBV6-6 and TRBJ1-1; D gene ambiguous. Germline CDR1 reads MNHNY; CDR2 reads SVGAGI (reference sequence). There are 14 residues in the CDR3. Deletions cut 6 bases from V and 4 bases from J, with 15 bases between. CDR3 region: CASSLRSPGTEAFF. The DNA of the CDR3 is TGTGCCAGCAGCTTGAGATCTCCGGGCACTGAAGCTTTCTTT.

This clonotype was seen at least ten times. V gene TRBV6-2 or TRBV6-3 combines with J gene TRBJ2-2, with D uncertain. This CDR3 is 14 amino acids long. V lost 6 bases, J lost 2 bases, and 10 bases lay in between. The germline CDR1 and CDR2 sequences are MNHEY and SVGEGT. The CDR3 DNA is TGTGCCAGCAGGCACCGATCTAACACCGGGGAGCTGTTTTTT. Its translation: CASRHRSNTGELFF.

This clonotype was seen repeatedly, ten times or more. The CDR3 DNA reads as TGTGCCAGCAGTGAAGGTCAGGGGGCGACAGATACGCAGTATTTT. Its translation: CASSEGQGATDTQYF. The chain combines TRBV2 with TRBJ2-3, with 8 bases matching TRBD1. This CDR3 spans 15 amino acids. Germline trimming cut 1 base from V and 3 bases from J; bases unmatched to any gene: 3. The germline gives CDR1 SNHLY, CDR2 FYNNEI.

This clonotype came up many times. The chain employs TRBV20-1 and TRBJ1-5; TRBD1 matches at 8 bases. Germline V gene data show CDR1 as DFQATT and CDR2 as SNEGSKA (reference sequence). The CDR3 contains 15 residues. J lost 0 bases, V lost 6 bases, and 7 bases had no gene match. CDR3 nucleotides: TGCAGTGCAGGGACAGGTCATAATAGCAATCAGCCCCAGCATTTT. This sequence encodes CSAGTGHNSNQPQHF.

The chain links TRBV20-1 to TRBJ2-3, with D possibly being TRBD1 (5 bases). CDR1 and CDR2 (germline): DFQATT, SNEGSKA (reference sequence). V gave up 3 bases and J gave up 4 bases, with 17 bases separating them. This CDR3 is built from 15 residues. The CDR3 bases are TGCAGTGCTAGGAGGACAAGGGATTCAGCAGATACGCAGTATTTT. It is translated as CSARRTRDSADTQYF.

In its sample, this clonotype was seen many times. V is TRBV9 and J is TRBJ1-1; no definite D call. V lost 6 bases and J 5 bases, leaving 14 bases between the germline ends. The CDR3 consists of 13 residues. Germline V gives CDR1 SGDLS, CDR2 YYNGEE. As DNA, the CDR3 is TGTGCCAGCAATAGAATCTCGGGGACTGAAGCTTTCTTT. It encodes CASNRISGTEAFF. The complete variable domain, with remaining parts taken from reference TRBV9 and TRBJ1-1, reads DSGVTQTPKHLITATGQRVTLRCSPRSGDLSVYWYQQSLDQGLQFLIQYYNGEERAKGNILERFSAQQFPDLHSELNLSSLELGDSALYFCASNRISGTEAFFGQGTRLTVV.

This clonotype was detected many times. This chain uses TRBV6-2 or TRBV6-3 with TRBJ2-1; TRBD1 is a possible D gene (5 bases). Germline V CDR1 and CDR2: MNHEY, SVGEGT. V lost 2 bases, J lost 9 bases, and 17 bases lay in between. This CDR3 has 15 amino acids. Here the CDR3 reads CASSYGAGSSFEQFF. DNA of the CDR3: TGTGCCAGCAGTTACGGCGCAGGGTCCTCCTTTGAGCAGTTCTTC.

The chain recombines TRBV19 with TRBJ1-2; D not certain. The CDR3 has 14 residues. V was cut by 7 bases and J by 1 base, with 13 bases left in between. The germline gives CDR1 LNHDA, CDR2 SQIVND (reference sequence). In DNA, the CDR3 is TGTGCCAGTACTCCCCGCGGCCGTAACTATGGCTACACCTTC. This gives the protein CASTPRGRNYGYTF.

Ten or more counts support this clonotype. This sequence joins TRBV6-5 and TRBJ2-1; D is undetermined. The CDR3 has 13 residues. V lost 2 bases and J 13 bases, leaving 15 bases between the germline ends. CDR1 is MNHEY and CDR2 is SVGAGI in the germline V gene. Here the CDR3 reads CASSYSSGPRQFF. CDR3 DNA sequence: TGTGCCAGCAGTTACAGCTCCGGGCCCCGCCAGTTCTTC.

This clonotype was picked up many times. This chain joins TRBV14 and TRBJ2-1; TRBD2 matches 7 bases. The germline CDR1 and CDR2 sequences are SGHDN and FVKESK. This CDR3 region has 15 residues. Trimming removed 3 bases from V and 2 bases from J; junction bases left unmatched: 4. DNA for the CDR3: TGTGCCAGCAGCCAGCGGGGGTCTACCTACAATGAGCAGTTCTTC. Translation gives CASSQRGSTYNEQFF.

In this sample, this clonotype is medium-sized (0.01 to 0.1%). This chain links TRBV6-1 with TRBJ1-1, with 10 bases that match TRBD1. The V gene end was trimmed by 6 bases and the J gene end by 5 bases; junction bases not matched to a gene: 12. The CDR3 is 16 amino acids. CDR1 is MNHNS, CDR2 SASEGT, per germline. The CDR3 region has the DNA TGTGCCAGCAGCGAGGGATTAGGACAGGGGGGAACTGAAGCTTTCTTT. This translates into CASSEGLGQGGTEAFF.

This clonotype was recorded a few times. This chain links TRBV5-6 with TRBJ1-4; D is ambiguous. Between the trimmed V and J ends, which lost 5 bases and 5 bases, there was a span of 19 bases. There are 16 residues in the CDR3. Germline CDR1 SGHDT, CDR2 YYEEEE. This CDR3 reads CASSAYYEWANEKLFF. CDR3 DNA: TGTGCCAGCAGTGCCTATTACGAGTGGGCAAATGAAAAACTGTTTTTT.